This T cell receptor (beta chain) appears in the sequencing data of a study of human T cells and chemical hapten exposure. Time point indicated: patch test 2, 6 weeks after DPC sensitization. Treatment in this sample: therapeutic diphenylcyclopropenone sensitization with weekly scalp DPC. TCRdb called the RACE reads again in MiXCR, with one record for every CDR3 protein. The sample carries about 69,000 distinct CDR3 sequences, approximately 10% recorded once. The ends were cut back, 0 bases at V and 4 bases at J, with 11 bases in the middle. This CDR3 comprises 15 residues. Germline CDR1 reads MNHEY; CDR2 reads SVGAGI.

The sample here was whole blood, taken in connection with sensitization to the hapten diphenylcyclopropenone (DPC). V usage is TRBV6-5 and J usage is TRBJ2-3, with D possibly TRBD2 on 5 matching bases. The sequence was obtained from a woman aged 45-59 years with alopecia areata. Some clones in this sample may be carry-over from other donors' samples. The CDR3 here is CASSYSVVGADTQYF. The CDR3 DNA reads as TGTGCCAGCAGTTACTCAGTCGTGGGAGCAGATACGCAGTATTTT.